This TCR beta chain derives from a study of blood T cell repertoires in COVID-19. Here immunoSEQ multiplex PCR was the method, and the copy in TCRdb shows in-frame clones only, minus some. The sample has about 140,000 clones, 65% to 85% seen once. From germline, CDR1 is SGDLS and CDR2 YYNGEE. The CDR3 loop spans 15 amino acids. V gave up 4 bases and J gave up 3 bases, with 14 bases separating them. The clonotype originates from a woman aged 55-70 years with acute or convalescent COVID-19. Sequencing input: peripheral blood. The chain carries TRBV9 and TRBJ2-1, with a tentative D call TRBD2 (6 bases). The CDR3 here is CASSSEGGIYNEQFF. Written as DNA, the CDR3 is TGTGCCAGCAGCTCAGAGGGAGGAATCTACAATGAGCAGTTCTTC.